The present TCR beta chain was sequenced within a study of cytomegalovirus exposure and HLA in healthy donors. The CDR3 is made up of 16 amino acids. Trimming at V came to 1 base and at J to 8 bases, leaving 10 bases not matched to a gene. The germline V gene has CDR1 MGHRA and CDR2 YSYEKL. This PCR relied on a set of 60 Vbeta primers and 13 Jbeta primers. Some clones are missing from TCRdb's copy, which holds only in-frame ones; the method was immunoSEQ multiplex PCR. The sample gives some 160,000 clones, roughly 88% of which show up once; under 6.5% is in the top ten. Sample: PBMCs. The chain carries TRBV4-1 and TRBJ2-1, with 8 bases matching TRBD2. The TCR originated in a man between 50 and 59 years old in good health and CMV-seropositive. The CDR3 DNA follows: TGCGCCAGCAGCCAAGTCGGGACTAGGGGTGAAGATGAGCAGTTCTTC. Protein sequence: CASSQVGTRGEDEQFF.